This entry is about one TCR beta chain. The specificity of this receptor is unknown. Qualities for individual bases were not recorded, and no much larger clone is one base off. This record comes from a study of cytomegalovirus exposure and HLA in healthy donors (dated by TCRdb to between 2016 and 2019). With regard to the full study: According to a later analysis, one platform produced both the roughly 130 validation repertoires and the 550 to 800 repertoires of the first cohort. The aim of the study was to test whether cataloging public T cell receptors could identify signatures of past pathogen exposure. Along with the roughly 700-subject first cohort, a separate validation cohort of over a hundred different subjects was used. High-throughput TCR immunosequencing, statistical association of individual TCRs with disease status, and machine learning were combined to predict cytomegalovirus infection status.

The library was obtained by the immunoSEQ multiplex PCR assay. The paper's data handling went like this. To diagnose cytomegalovirus status from the catalog of TCR beta chain sequences, a statistical classification framework was built. Held by TCRdb, this immuneACCESS table contains in-frame sequences only and omits some clones. Under half of the omission traces to an unresolved V gene where checked; the cause of the rest is unknown. The V and J calls and clone size are taken from that table; D and trimming were inferred from the DNA. The sample table lists 200,000 to 250,000 clones, roughly 80% of them with a count of one. The ten largest account for around 5.5% of the sample. CDR1 and CDR2, looked up from the germline V gene, are SGHRS and YFSETQ. V and J are trimmed by 0 bases and 8 bases, and the gene matches miss 13 bases of the junction. The CDR3 has 16 amino acids, counting the end cysteine and phenylalanine. The kept DNA is CDR3 alone, 48 bases in frame from the first base.

Separate from the approximately 670-subject first cohort, the validation cohort of more than 90 subjects was the group to which the donors belonged. Summary of the overall study and its limitations: Most TCR sequences were seen in very few donors, while some public TCRs were found in many individuals. It was suggested by the authors that the approach could potentially be generalized to other disease states and immunological phenotypes. A few of the identified cytomegalovirus-associated TCR beta chains were confirmed in vitro to be specific for cytomegalovirus antigens. All 120 repertoires were used to score co-occurrence in the validation cohort in a later analysis, because that analysis had no HLA typing for the cohort. A later analysis found that TCRs clustered in the first cohort also tended to co-occur in the roughly 120 validation repertoires, with more than 90% of cluster scores above 0. Cytomegalovirus status was reported to be diagnosed by the classifier with high specificity and sensitivity in both the original and validation cohorts. In the study, 150 to 200 TCR beta chains were listed as associated with cytomegalovirus.

The TCR originated in a woman between 18 and 29 years old in good health and CMV-seronegative. The rearranged chain carries TRBV5-1 and TRBJ1-1; the central 7 bases match TRBD1. Specimen: PBMCs. The CDR3 protein is CASSLGQGRSFIEAFF. The DNA reads TGCGCCAGCAGCTTGGGACAGGGAAGATCCTTTATCGAAGCTTTCTTT.